This passage covers 18 T cell receptor beta chains from one sample sequenced in a study of graft-versus-host responses after intestinal transplantation. For these receptors, no antigen is known. The protocol was immunoSEQ multiplex PCR, while the TCRdb copy is restricted to in-frame clones and leaves out a portion. The repertoire holds approximately 77,000 clones, with approximately 88% as singletons. The input for sequencing was unstimulated CD4+ T cells sorted from spleen or lymph node cells, taken before intestinal transplant. The receptors shown here come from a human donor who received an intestinal transplant.

As DNA, the CDR3 is TGTGCCAGCAGGGCCGGGGTAGGGGGAGAGACCCAGTACTTC. Its protein is CASRAGVGGETQYF. The chain carries TRBV6-1 and TRBJ2-5; weak D call: TRBD1 (6 bases). CDR3 size: 14 residues. Germline V gives CDR1 MNHNS, CDR2 SASEGT. Trimming cost V 6 bases and J 4 bases, with 15 bases left between them.

The V and J genes are TRBV2 and TRBJ1-1, with D possibly being TRBD1 (6 bases). Trimming took off 6 bases at V and 8 bases at J, with 16 bases between the two ends. The V gene's germline CDR1 is SNHLY and CDR2 FYNNEI. The CDR3 totals 13 residues. The CDR3 sequence is CASSYKSGTEAFF. The CDR3 bases are TGTGCCAGCAGCTACAAATCCGGGACAGAAGCTTTCTTT.

The rearrangement uses TRBV7-8 and TRBJ2-1; 12 positions match TRBD2. V shed 5 bases and J 9 bases; nucleotides not matched to a gene: 11. Per the germline V gene, CDR1 is SGHVS and CDR2 is FQNEAQ. The CDR3 sequence is 16 residues long. Here the CDR3 reads CASSPSGLAGGIEQFF. CDR3 DNA sequence: TGTGCCAGCAGCCCCTCGGGTCTAGCGGGGGGGATTGAGCAGTTCTTC.

The rearrangement uses TRBV5-1 and TRBJ1-3, with 10 bases fitting TRBD1. After removal of 4 bases from V and 1 base from J, the junction contained 11 bases not matched to a gene. In germline, CDR1 is SGHRS, CDR2 YFSETQ. The CDR3 covers 18 residues. In DNA form, the CDR3 reads TGCGCCAGCAGCCCTGGGACAGGGGATTATGGATCTGGAAACACCATATATTTT. It yields the protein CASSPGTGDYGSGNTIYF.

The rearrangement links TRBV5-1 to TRBJ2-2; no definite D call. Germline V CDR1 and CDR2: SGHRS, YFSETQ. CDR3 length equals 17 residues. Trimming shortened V by 0 bases and J by 1 base, and 13 bases separated the two germline ends. The CDR3 spells CASSLGPLSGNTGELFF. The DNA for the CDR3 is TGCGCCAGCAGCTTGGGCCCCCTTTCGGGGAACACCGGGGAGCTGTTTTTT.

The gene calls are TRBV19 and TRBJ1-6; 7 positions match TRBD1. Germline CDR1 LNHDA, CDR2 SQIVND (reference sequence). The ends lost 7 bases at V and 9 bases at J; junction bases unmatched: 9. This CDR3 is built from 14 residues. In nucleotides, the CDR3 is TGTGCCAGTAAGTCCAACAGGGGAAGTTCACCCCTCCACTTT. It is translated as CASKSNRGSSPLHF.

V is TRBV2 and J is TRBJ2-7; TRBD2 matches at 16 bases. The CDR3 totals 18 residues. Trimming at V came to 6 bases and at J to 4 bases, leaving 12 bases not matched to a gene. Germline-derived CDR1 and CDR2 are SNHLY and FYNNEI. The CDR3 nucleotides are TGTGCCAGCAGCCCGGGACTAGCGGGAGGGCCTGGGGTGTACGAGCAGTACTTC. It yields the protein CASSPGLAGGPGVYEQYF. The full variable domain, in which reference TRBV2 and TRBJ2-7 provide the parts outside the CDR3, is EPEVTQTPSHQVTQMGQEVILRCVPISNHLYFYWYRQILGQKVEFLVSFYNNEISEKSEIFDDQFSVERPDGSNFTLKIRSTKLEDSAMYFCASSPGLAGGPGVYEQYFGPGTRLTVT.

This chain uses TRBV19 with TRBJ2-7; D not resolved. Germline values: CDR1 LNHDA, CDR2 SQIVND (reference sequence). CDR3 length: 14 amino acids. Trimming cost V 8 bases and J 2 bases, with 16 bases left between them. The CDR3 coding sequence is TGTGCCAGTTCTACTACCCGACCGCCCTACGAGCAGTACTTC. Translating it yields CASSTTRPPYEQYF. Full variable domain (missing parts from reference TRBV19 and TRBJ2-7): DGGITQSPKYLFRKEGQNVTLSCEQNLNHDAMYWYRQDPGQGLRLIYYSQIVNDFQKGDIAEGYSVSREKKESFPLTVTSAQKNPTAFYLCASSTTRPPYEQYFGPGTRLTVT.

The rearrangement joins TRBV7-2 to TRBJ2-7; tentatively, D is TRBD1 (5 bases). V shed 5 bases and J shed 2 bases, with 16 bases lying between them. CDR1 and CDR2 (germline): SGHTA, FQGNSA. This CDR3 region has 15 residues. The CDR3 coding sequence is TGTGCCAGCAGCCCAGACAGTCGGCTCCCCTACGAGCAGTACTTC. Its translation is CASSPDSRLPYEQYF. The variable domain in full, with the rest retrieved from reference TRBV7-2 and TRBJ2-7, is GAGVSQSPSNKVTEKGKDVELRCDPISGHTALYWYRQSLGQGLEFLIYFQGNSAPDKSGLPSDRFSAERTGGSVSTLTIQRTQQEDSAVYLCASSPDSRLPYEQYFGPGTRLTVT.

The V gene is TRBV6-5, the J gene TRBJ2-7, with a tentative D call TRBD1 (5 bases). Germline values: CDR1 MNHEY, CDR2 SVGAGI. The CDR3 length is 13 residues. V was cut by 1 base and J by 3 bases, with 7 bases left in between. In DNA, the CDR3 is TGTGCCAGCAGTTACTTTCAGGGCTACGAGCAGTACTTC. Its protein product is CASSYFQGYEQYF.

The V call is TRBV15, the J call TRBJ2-1; D possibly corresponds to TRBD2 (6 bases). The germline V and J ends were trimmed by 0 bases and 8 bases, with 8 bases remaining between them. This CDR3 has 13 amino acids. The V gene's germline CDR1 is LNHNV and CDR2 YYDKDF (reference sequence). The CDR3 spells CATSRDREDEQFF. As DNA, the CDR3 is TGTGCCACCAGCAGAGACAGGGAGGATGAGCAGTTCTTC.

The CDR3 coding sequence is TGTGCCAGCAGCGGGGACAGGGGCTTTGGCTACACCTTC. This gives the protein CASSGDRGFGYTF. This sequence joins TRBV5-6 and TRBJ1-2; 10 bases fit TRBD1. V was clipped by 4 bases and J by 7 bases; unmatched bases: 4. CDR1 and CDR2 (germline): SGHDT, YYEEEE. The CDR3 extends over 13 amino acids.

The chain employs TRBV2 and TRBJ1-6; 7 positions match TRBD1. V dropped 4 bases and J dropped 10; count of bases not matched to a gene: 7. Germline loops: CDR1 SNHLY, CDR2 FYNNEI. The CDR3 is made up of 14 amino acids. Here the CDR3 DNA reads TGTGCCAGCAGTGGTCGGACAGGAGGCTCACCCCTCCACTTT. Translated: CASSGRTGGSPLHF.

The V and J genes are TRBV10-1 and TRBJ2-1; a possible D gene is TRBD2 (5 bases). V gave up 3 bases and J gave up 5 bases, with 8 bases separating them. The CDR3 has 13 amino acids. Germline V gene sequence: CDR1 WNHNN, CDR2 SYGVQD (reference sequence). CDR3 region: CASSDPADNEQFF. The CDR3 bases are TGCGCCAGCAGTGATCCAGCGGACAATGAGCAGTTCTTC.

The sample holds one count of this clone. J is TRBJ1-3 and V is TRBV13; the match to TRBD1 covers 10 bases. Germline loops: CDR1 PRHDT, CDR2 FYEKMQ (reference sequence). The CDR3 is 15 amino acids. Losses at the gene ends were 5 bases for V and 1 base for J; bases not matched to a gene: 2. CDR3 DNA: TGTGCCAGCAGCCCGGGACAGGGGTCTGGAAACACCATATATTTT. It is translated as CASSPGQGSGNTIYF.

The V call is TRBV5-8, the J call TRBJ2-3; D gene uncertain. Germline values: CDR1 SGHTS, CDR2 YDEGEE. Between the trimmed V and J ends, which lost 4 bases and 2 bases, there was a span of 14 bases. CDR3 size: 15 residues. CDR3 amino acids: CASSLPRQNTDTQYF. The CDR3 DNA reads as TGTGCCAGCAGCCTACCGCGGCAAAACACAGATACGCAGTATTTT. The complete variable domain, with remaining parts taken from reference TRBV5-8 and TRBJ2-3, reads EAGVTQSPTHLIKTRGQQATLRCSPISGHTSVYWYQQALGLGLQFLLWYDEGEERNRGNFPPRFSGRQFPNYSSELNVNALELEDSALYLCASSLPRQNTDTQYFGPGTRLTVL.

The chain links TRBV27 to TRBJ2-7; TRBD2 matches at 13 bases. V lost 10 bases and J lost 3; bases outside the gene matches: 12. CDR1 is MNHEY and CDR2 is SMNVEV in the germline V gene (reference sequence). The CDR3 totals 16 residues. The CDR3 nucleotides read TGTGCCACCAAAGGACTAGCGGGAGACAAAATCTACGAGCAGTACTTC. Amino acids: CATKGLAGDKIYEQYF.

CDR3: CASSQTGREKLFF. The CDR3 nucleotides are TGTGCCAGCAGTCAGACAGGGAGAGAAAAACTGTTTTTT. This chain links TRBV6-1 with TRBJ1-4, with 7 bases that match TRBD1. With V trimmed by 5 bases and J by 8 bases, 5 bases remained unmatched. CDR1 MNHNS and CDR2 SASEGT come from the germline V gene. This CDR3 comprises 13 residues.